This T cell receptor (beta chain) comes out of a study of T cell responses to AZD1222 COVID-19 vaccine. With 5 bases removed from V and 2 bases from J, the gap between germline ends came to 15 bases. This CDR3 region has 15 residues. CDR1 and CDR2 from the germline V gene are PRHDT and FYEKMQ (reference sequence). To note about this clone: Its specificity is not known.

Study outcomes and limitations: The number of AZD1222 recipients seropositive at baseline was only five or six.

The protocol was immunoSEQ multiplex PCR, while the TCRdb copy is restricted to in-frame clones and leaves out a portion. The table records around 110,000 clones, approximately 84% of them present only once. The receptor was isolated from an adult in good health. The chain employs TRBV13 and TRBJ1-2; a weak D match, TRBD1 (6 bases). Specimen: peripheral blood, collected on day 0 of AZD1222 vaccination. This chain's CDR3 is CASSPPNRANYGYTF. CDR3 in DNA: TGTGCCAGCAGCCCCCCGAACAGGGCCAACTATGGCTACACCTTC.